This passage covers 24 T cell receptor beta chains from one sample sequenced in a study of blood T cell repertoires in COVID-19. Profiled with immunoSEQ multiplex PCR; TCRdb holds only in-frame clones, not every one. Found here are over 150,000 clones, 75% to 80% of them singletons; the top ten hold 1.5% to 2%. Sequencing was performed on peripheral blood. These receptors originate from a man aged 80 or over with acute or convalescent COVID-19.

In its sample, this clone was seen once. CDR3 protein: CASSLAGDRNQPQHF. For the CDR3, the DNA is TGCGCCAGCAGCTTGGCAGGGGATCGCAATCAGCCCCAGCATTTT. The chain links TRBV5-1 to TRBJ1-5, with a possible D match to TRBD1 (6 bases). Germline assignment: CDR1 SGHRS and CDR2 YFSETQ. The V gene lost 0 bases and the J gene lost 2 bases, with 9 bases spanning the gap. The CDR3 totals 15 residues.

This sequence joins TRBV5-5 and TRBJ1-2, with no clear D. The CDR3 loop spans 17 amino acids. Deletions cut 3 bases from V and 1 base from J, with 19 bases between. Germline CDR1 and CDR2: SGHKS and YYEKEE (reference sequence). DNA of the CDR3: TGTGCCAGCAGCTCCACCCCCTTTGTGCGGAATAACTATGGCTACACCTTC. Amino acid sequence: CASSSTPFVRNNYGYTF.

The CDR3 spells CASRDRGAMNTEAFF. For the CDR3, the DNA is TGTGCCAGCAGGGACAGGGGGGCGATGAACACTGAAGCTTTCTTT. The rearrangement joins TRBV7-2 to TRBJ1-1, with TRBD1 matching 10 bases. The CDR3 extends over 15 amino acids. The V gene's germline CDR1 is SGHTA and CDR2 FQGNSA. V shed 6 bases and J 0 bases; nucleotides not matched to a gene: 4. The complete variable domain, with remaining parts taken from reference TRBV7-2 and TRBJ1-1, reads GAGVSQSPSNKVTEKGKDVELRCDPISGHTALYWYRQSLGQGLEFLIYFQGNSAPDKSGLPSDRFSAERTGGSVSTLTIQRTQQEDSAVYLCASRDRGAMNTEAFFGQGTRLTVV.

This clone was counted a single time. The chain is built from TRBV11-1 and TRBJ2-7; 9 nucleotides line up with TRBD1. Germline CDR1 reads SGHAT; CDR2 reads FQDESV (reference sequence). The CDR3 runs 15 residues. With 4 bases clipped from V and 0 bases from J, the junction kept 4 bases outside the gene matches. DNA for the CDR3: TGTGCCAGCAGCTGGGGACAGGGAAGCTCCTACGAGCAGTACGTC. Amino acids: CASSWGQGSSYEQYV.

V and J are TRBV18 and TRBJ1-1, with 8 bases matching TRBD1. V gave up 5 bases and J gave up 1 base; unmatched junction bases: 9. The CDR3 runs to 16 residues. CDR1 and CDR2 (germline): KGHSH, LQKENI. The CDR3 loop reads CASSFNTGGGNTEAFF. CDR3 bases: TGTGCCAGCTCATTTAACACAGGGGGTGGGAACACTGAAGCTTTCTTT.

This clone was seen only a few times. J is TRBJ1-2 and V is TRBV12-3 or TRBV12-4; tentatively, D is TRBD1 (5 bases). V lost 3 bases, J lost 3 bases, and 8 bases lay in between. This CDR3 is built from 13 residues. DNA for the CDR3: TGTGCCAGCAGTTTGTCAGGGTACTATGGCTACACCTTC. Its translation: CASSLSGYYGYTF.

The gene calls are TRBV2 and TRBJ2-1; the match to TRBD1 covers 10 bases. The CDR3 loop spans 16 amino acids. J was trimmed by 2 bases and V by 6 bases; bases with no gene match: 7. CDR1 is SNHLY, CDR2 FYNNEI, per germline. CDR3 in DNA: TGTGCCAGCAGCCCGTCCGGGACAGGGGCCTACAATGAGCAGTTCTTC. This encodes CASSPSGTGAYNEQFF.

The chain combines TRBV5-6 with TRBJ1-6; possible D gene TRBD1, 6 bases. The CDR3 length is 15 residues. Per the germline V gene, CDR1 is SGHDT and CDR2 is YYEEEE. Trimming took off 4 bases at V and 3 bases at J, with 11 bases between the two ends. The CDR3 nucleotides are TGTGCCAGCAGCAAAGGACAGAACTATAATTCACCCCTCCACTTT. This encodes CASSKGQNYNSPLHF.

This clone has only a few counts. The V gene is TRBV14, the J gene TRBJ1-2; D is unresolved. Germline lookup yields CDR1 SGHDN and CDR2 FVKESK. V lost 0 bases to trimming and J lost 8 bases, with 10 bases between them. This CDR3 is 13 amino acids long. The CDR3 spells CASSQDLTGGYTF. The CDR3 DNA sequence: TGTGCCAGCAGCCAAGATTTAACGGGAGGCTACACCTTC.

The chain employs TRBV11-1 and TRBJ2-1; 8 nucleotides match TRBD1. Germline V gives CDR1 SGHAT, CDR2 FQDESV (reference sequence). V gave up 5 bases and J gave up 2 bases; unmatched junction bases: 8. The CDR3 consists of 16 residues. This chain's CDR3 is CASSQNGQGTYNEQFF. In DNA form, the CDR3 reads TGTGCCAGCAGCCAGAACGGACAGGGAACCTACAATGAGCAGTTCTTC.

The chain is built from TRBV28 and TRBJ2-3; maybe TRBD1 (5 bases). The CDR3 runs to 17 residues. V lost 5 bases, J lost 1 base, and 19 bases lay in between. Germline V gene data show CDR1 as MDHEN and CDR2 as SYDVKM. CDR3 DNA sequence: TGTGCCAGCAGTATCCTAGGGGCCTTTGATGGCACAGATACGCAGTATTTT. Protein sequence: CASSILGAFDGTDTQYF.

The V call is TRBV5-1, the J call TRBJ2-1; 7 bases map to TRBD2. Germline V CDR1 and CDR2: SGHRS, YFSETQ. The CDR3 is 16 amino acids. The junction had 6 bases not matched to a gene; V was cut back by 3 bases and J by 0 bases. The CDR3 region has the DNA TGCGCCAGCAGCTCAGGGAGCGGGGACTCCTACAATGAGCAGTTCTTC. It translates to CASSSGSGDSYNEQFF.

In its sample, this clone was seen once. This chain uses TRBV7-3 with TRBJ1-1, with a possible D match to TRBD1 (5 bases). Germline V gene data show CDR1 as SGHTA and CDR2 as FQGTGA. The CDR3 is 12 amino acids. V dropped 5 bases and J dropped 7 bases, with 11 bases sitting between them. CDR3 in amino acids: CASSQKRGEAFF. In DNA form, the CDR3 reads TGTGCCAGCAGCCAAAAAAGGGGTGAAGCTTTCTTT.

The J gene is TRBJ2-5, the V gene TRBV7-2; 15 bases map to TRBD2. The germline gives CDR1 SGHTA, CDR2 FQGNSA. Trimming took 5 bases from V and 5 from J; bases not matched to a gene: 9. This CDR3 spans 17 amino acids. As DNA, the CDR3 is TGTGCCAGCAGCCGGACTAGCGGGGGGGCCGGTTACGAGACCCAGTACTTC. Residues: CASSRTSGGAGYETQYF.

The chain combines TRBV2 with TRBJ1-2, with D tentatively TRBD1 (6 bases). CDR1 and CDR2 from the germline V gene are SNHLY and FYNNEI. The CDR3 totals 14 residues. Trimming left V 6 bases short and J 3 bases short, with 14 bases between. The CDR3 DNA reads TGTGCCAGCAGCGGGGCGGGGGCCGACTATGGCTACACCTTC. Its translation is CASSGAGADYGYTF.

The J gene is TRBJ2-1, the V gene TRBV3-1 (or the pseudogene TRBV3-2); 8 positions match TRBD2. V lost 1 base and J lost 7; bases outside the gene matches: 6. The CDR3 is 15 amino acids. Per the germline V gene, CDR1 is LGHDT and CDR2 is YNNKEL (reference sequence). CDR3 residues: CASSQVGLAGNEQFF. The CDR3 DNA reads as TGTGCCAGCAGCCAAGTCGGGTTAGCGGGGAATGAGCAGTTCTTC.

This chain joins TRBV6-5 and TRBJ1-2; D is possibly TRBD1 (5 bases). CDR1 MNHEY and CDR2 SVGAGI come from the germline V gene. The CDR3 has 16 amino acids. The V end lost 2 bases, the J end lost 2 bases, and 15 bases lay between the germline ends. The CDR3 loop reads CASSYSPGQGNYGYTF. For the CDR3, the DNA is TGTGCCAGCAGTTACAGCCCCGGGCAGGGAAACTATGGCTACACCTTC.

V usage is TRBV19 and J usage is TRBJ1-5, with no clear D. The CDR3 sequence is 12 residues long. V lost 2 bases and J lost 9, with 8 bases in between. Per the germline V gene, CDR1 is LNHDA and CDR2 is SQIVND (reference sequence). Here the CDR3 DNA reads TGTGCCAGTAGTATAAGCTCGGGGCCCCAGCATTTT. Translated: CASSISSGPQHF.

The chain couples TRBV5-4 to TRBJ2-1, with TRBD2 identical over 7 bases. The CDR3 has 13 residues. The germline gives CDR1 SGHNT, CDR2 YYREEE (reference sequence). The J segment lost 7 bases and the V segment lost 2 bases, leaving 3 bases of the junction unmatched. CDR3 in DNA: TGTGCCAGCAGCTTATCGGGACTAAATGAGCAGTTCTTC. Amino acids: CASSLSGLNEQFF.

J is TRBJ2-2 and V is TRBV20-1, with 9 bases matching TRBD2. CDR3 length: 13 residues. The germline V gene encodes CDR1 DFQATT and CDR2 SNEGSKA (reference sequence). The V and J ends lost 3 bases and 8 bases, in that order; junction bases with no gene match: 4. The CDR3 sequence is CSASYTSGGELFF. The CDR3 nucleotides are TGCAGTGCTAGTTATACTAGCGGGGGGGAGCTGTTTTTT.

The chain employs TRBV15 and TRBJ2-2; TRBD1 matches at 7 bases. Unmatched junction bases numbered 6, after V lost 5 bases and J lost 0 bases. The CDR3 runs to 16 residues. Germline CDR1 and CDR2: LNHNV and YYDKDF (reference sequence). CDR3 in amino acids: CATSDRTGANTGELFF. CDR3 nucleotides: TGTGCCACCAGCGATAGAACAGGGGCGAACACCGGGGAGCTGTTTTTT.

A few counts support this clone. This chain uses TRBV7-9 with TRBJ1-6; D call uncertain. Deletions cut 3 bases from V and 5 bases from J, with 8 bases between. The CDR3 length is 14 residues. CDR1 is SEHNR and CDR2 is FQNEAQ in the germline V gene (reference sequence). CDR3 nucleotide sequence: TGTGCCAGCAGCTTGGGCAGTAATAATTCACCCCTCCACTTT. Protein: CASSLGSNNSPLHF.

The rearrangement joins TRBV28 to TRBJ2-2, with D hard to call. Germline V lookup: CDR1 MDHEN, CDR2 SYDVKM. Deletions cut 5 bases from V and 0 bases from J, with 10 bases between. The CDR3 length is 15 residues. In DNA form, the CDR3 reads TGTGCCAGCAGTGTCCCCCTCTCGAACACCGGGGAGCTGTTTTTT. It codes for CASSVPLSNTGELFF.

The V and J genes are TRBV5-1 and TRBJ1-1; 7 bases are a match to TRBD1. The CDR3 runs to 16 residues. V trimming: 5 bases; J trimming: 1 base; junction bases outside the gene matches: 11. Germline V gene sequence: CDR1 SGHRS, CDR2 YFSETQ. The CDR3 is CASRWQGVSKNTEAFF. Written as DNA, the CDR3 is TGCGCCAGCAGGTGGCAGGGGGTTTCGAAGAACACTGAAGCTTTCTTT. The entire variable domain, with the rest obtained from reference TRBV5-1 and TRBJ1-1, is as follows: KAGVTQTPRYLIKTRGQQVTLSCSPISGHRSVSWYQQTPGQGLQFLFEYFSETQRNKGNFPGRFSGRQFSNSRSEMNVSTLELGDSALYLCASRWQGVSKNTEAFFGQGTRLTVV.